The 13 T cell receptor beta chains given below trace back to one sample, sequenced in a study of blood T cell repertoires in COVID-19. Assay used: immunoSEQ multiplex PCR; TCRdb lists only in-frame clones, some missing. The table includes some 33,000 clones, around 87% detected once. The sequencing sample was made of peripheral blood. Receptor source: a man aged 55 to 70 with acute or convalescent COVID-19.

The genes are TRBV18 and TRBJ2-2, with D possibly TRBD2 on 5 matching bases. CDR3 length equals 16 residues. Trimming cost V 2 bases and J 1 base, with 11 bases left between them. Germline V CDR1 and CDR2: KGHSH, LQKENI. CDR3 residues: CASSPLDFRNTGELFF. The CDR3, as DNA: TGTGCCAGCTCACCATTGGACTTTAGGAACACCGGGGAGCTGTTTTTT.

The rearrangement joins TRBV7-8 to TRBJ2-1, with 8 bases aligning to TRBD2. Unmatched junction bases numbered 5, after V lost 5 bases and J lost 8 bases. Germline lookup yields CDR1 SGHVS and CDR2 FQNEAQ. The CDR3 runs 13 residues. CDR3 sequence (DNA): TGTGCCAGCAGCCCCCAGCGGGAGTATGAGCAGTTCTTC. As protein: CASSPQREYEQFF.

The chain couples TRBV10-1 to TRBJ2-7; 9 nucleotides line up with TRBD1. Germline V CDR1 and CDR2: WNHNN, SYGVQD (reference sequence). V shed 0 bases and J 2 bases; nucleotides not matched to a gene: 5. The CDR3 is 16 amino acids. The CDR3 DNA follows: TGCGCCAGCAGTGAGTCTGGACAGGGGATTCCCTACGAGCAGTACTTC. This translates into CASSESGQGIPYEQYF.

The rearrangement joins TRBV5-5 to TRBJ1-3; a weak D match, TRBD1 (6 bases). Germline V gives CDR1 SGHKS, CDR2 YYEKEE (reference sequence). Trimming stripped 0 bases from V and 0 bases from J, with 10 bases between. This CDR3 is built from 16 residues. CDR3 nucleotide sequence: TGTGCCAGCAGCTTGGACGGGACACTCTCTGGAAACACCATATATTTT. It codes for CASSLDGTLSGNTIYF.

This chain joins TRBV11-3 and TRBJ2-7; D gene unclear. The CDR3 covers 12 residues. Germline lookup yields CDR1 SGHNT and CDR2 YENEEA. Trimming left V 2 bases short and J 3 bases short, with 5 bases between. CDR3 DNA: TGTGCCAGCAGCTTACAGGACTACGAGCAGTACGTC. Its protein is CASSLQDYEQYV.

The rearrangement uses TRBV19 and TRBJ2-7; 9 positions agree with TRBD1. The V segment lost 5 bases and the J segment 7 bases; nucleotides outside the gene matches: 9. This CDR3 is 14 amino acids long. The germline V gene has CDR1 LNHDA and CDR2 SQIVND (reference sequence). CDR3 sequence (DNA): TGTGCCAGTAGTTCGACAGGGGGTTATGGAGAGCAGTACTTC. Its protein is CASSSTGGYGEQYF. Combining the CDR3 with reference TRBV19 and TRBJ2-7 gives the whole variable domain DGGITQSPKYLFRKEGQNVTLSCEQNLNHDAMYWYRQDPGQGLRLIYYSQIVNDFQKGDIAEGYSVSREKKESFPLTVTSAQKNPTAFYLCASSSTGGYGEQYFGPGTRLTVT.

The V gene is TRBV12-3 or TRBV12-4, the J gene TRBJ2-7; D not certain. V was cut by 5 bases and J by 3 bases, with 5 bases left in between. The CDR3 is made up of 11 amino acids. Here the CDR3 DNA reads TGTGCCAGCAGTAAACACTACGAGCAGTACTTC. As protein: CASSKHYEQYF.

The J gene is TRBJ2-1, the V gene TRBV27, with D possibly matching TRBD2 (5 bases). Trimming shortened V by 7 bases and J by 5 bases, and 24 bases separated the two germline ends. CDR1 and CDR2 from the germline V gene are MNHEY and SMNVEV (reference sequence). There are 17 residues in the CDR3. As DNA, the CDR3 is TGTGCCAGCATTCCTCTGAGCGAGGGAATAGGGCACAATGAGCAGTTCTTC. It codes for CASIPLSEGIGHNEQFF.

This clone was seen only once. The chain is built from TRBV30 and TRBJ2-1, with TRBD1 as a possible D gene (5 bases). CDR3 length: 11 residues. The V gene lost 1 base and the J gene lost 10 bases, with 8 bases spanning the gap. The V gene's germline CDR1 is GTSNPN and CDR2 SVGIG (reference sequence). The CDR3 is CAWSGQREQFF. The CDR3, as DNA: TGTGCCTGGAGTGGACAGAGGGAGCAGTTCTTC. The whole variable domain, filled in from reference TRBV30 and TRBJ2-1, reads SQTIHQWPATLVQPVGSPLSLECTVEGTSNPNLYWYRQAAGRGLQLLFYSVGIGQISSEVPQNLSASRPQDRQFILSSKKLLLSDSGFYLCAWSGQREQFFGPGTRLTVL.

CDR3 in amino acids: CASSRDRTGFNEAFF. The CDR3 region has the DNA TGTGCCAGTAGTAGGGACAGGACTGGTTTTAATGAAGCTTTCTTT. The gene calls are TRBV19 and TRBJ1-1; 8 bases map to TRBD1. V lost 4 bases and J lost 7; bases outside the gene matches: 11. Germline CDR1 LNHDA, CDR2 SQIVND (reference sequence). The CDR3 loop spans 15 amino acids.

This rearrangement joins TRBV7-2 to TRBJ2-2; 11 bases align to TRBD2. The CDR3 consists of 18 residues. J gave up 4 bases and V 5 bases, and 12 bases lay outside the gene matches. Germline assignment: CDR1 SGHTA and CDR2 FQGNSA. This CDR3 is CASSILLAGGPGTGELFF. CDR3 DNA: TGTGCCAGCAGCATTCTTTTAGCGGGAGGGCCGGGCACCGGGGAGCTGTTTTTT.

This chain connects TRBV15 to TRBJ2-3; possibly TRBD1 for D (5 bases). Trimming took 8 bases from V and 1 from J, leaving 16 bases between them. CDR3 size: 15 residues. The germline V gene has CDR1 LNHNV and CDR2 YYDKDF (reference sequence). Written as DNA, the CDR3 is TGTGCCACCTCGAGAAGGGGCGCAGGCACAGATACGCAGTATTTT. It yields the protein CATSRRGAGTDTQYF.

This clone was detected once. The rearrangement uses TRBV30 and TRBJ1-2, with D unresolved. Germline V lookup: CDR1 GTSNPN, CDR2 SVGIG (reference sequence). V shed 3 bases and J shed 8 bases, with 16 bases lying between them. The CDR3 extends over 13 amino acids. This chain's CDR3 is CAWRPGREGGYTF. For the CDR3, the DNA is TGTGCCTGGAGGCCAGGCCGGGAAGGAGGCTACACCTTC.